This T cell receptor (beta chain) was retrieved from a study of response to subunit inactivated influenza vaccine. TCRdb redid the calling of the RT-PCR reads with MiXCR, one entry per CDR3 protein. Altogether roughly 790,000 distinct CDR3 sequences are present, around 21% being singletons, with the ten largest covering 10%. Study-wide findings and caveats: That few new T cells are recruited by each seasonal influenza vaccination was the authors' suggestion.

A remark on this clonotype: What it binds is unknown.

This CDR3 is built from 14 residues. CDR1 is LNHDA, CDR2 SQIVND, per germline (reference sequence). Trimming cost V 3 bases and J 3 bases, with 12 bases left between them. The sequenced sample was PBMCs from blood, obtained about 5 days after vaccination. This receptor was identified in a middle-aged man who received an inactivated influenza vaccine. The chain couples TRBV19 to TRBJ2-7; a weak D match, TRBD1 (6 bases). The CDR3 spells CASSMTGQFYEQYF. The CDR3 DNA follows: TGTGCCAGTAGTATGACGGGACAATTCTACGAGCAGTACTTC.